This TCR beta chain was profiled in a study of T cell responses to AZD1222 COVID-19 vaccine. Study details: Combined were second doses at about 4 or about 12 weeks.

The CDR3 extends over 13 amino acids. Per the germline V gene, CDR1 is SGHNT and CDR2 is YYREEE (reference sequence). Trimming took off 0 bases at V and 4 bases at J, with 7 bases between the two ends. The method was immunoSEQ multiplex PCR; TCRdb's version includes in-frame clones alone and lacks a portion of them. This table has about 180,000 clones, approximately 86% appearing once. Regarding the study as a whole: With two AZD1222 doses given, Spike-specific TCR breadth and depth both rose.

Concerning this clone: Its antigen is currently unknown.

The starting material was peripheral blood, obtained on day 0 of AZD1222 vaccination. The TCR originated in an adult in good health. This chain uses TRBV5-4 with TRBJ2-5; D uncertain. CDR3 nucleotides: TGTGCCAGCAGCTTGGGGGTAGGAGAGACCCAGTACTTC. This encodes CASSLGVGETQYF. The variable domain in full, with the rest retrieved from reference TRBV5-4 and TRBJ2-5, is ETGVTQSPTHLIKTRGQQVTLRCSSQSGHNTVSWYQQALGQGPQFIFQYYREEENGRGNFPPRFSGLQFPNYSSELNVNALELDDSALYLCASSLGVGETQYFGPGTRLLVL.